Listed below are T cell receptor beta chains from one sample, sequenced in a study of beta chain features in type 1 diabetes. Sequencing was performed with immunoSEQ multiplex PCR; in TCRdb, only in-frame clones are kept and a portion is missing. The sample carries 500,000 to 850,000 clones, more than 13% recorded once. The sequencing input was naive CD4+ T cells from blood. Receptors originate from a man aged 18-30 years with type 1 diabetes. The conserved cysteine and the conserved F or W are not part of the CDR3 here. The order of the fields is V gene, J gene, CDR3 protein.

TRBV7-2	TRBJ1-6	ASSPGGGQTSPLH
TRBV30	TRBJ2-7	AWGTSGSYEQY
TRBV5-4	TRBJ1-1	ASSLPAGAEAF
TRBV5-1	TRBJ2-7	ASNQGGEQY
TRBV6-5	TRBJ1-2	ASSSRDGTNYGYT
TRBV7-9	TRBJ2-1	ASSLSRGGEQF
TRBV28	TRBJ1-1	ASTRQVGDTEAF
TRBV28	TRBJ1-1	ASSPDRTPGGTEAF
TRBV7-2	TRBJ1-5	ASSYTLGAGQPQH
TRBV5-4	TRBJ2-2	ASSPRAGTSEYTGELF
TRBV7-4	TRBJ2-3	ASSPGRGPSTDTQY
TRBV4-1	TRBJ2-2	ASSRVAGVTGELF
TRBV18	TRBJ2-3	ASSLTSGGEDTQY
TRBV23-1	TRBJ2-1	ASSLFSLAGVYEQF
TRBV28	TRBJ2-5	ASGTIGYQETQY
TRBV6-1	TRBJ2-1	ASSEPGLGDNEQF
TRBV6-6	TRBJ1-5	ASSSAAGINQPQH
TRBV6-1	TRBJ1-1	ASSELTGYTEAF
TRBV18	TRBJ2-1	ASSSSSGRVNEQF
TRBV7-9	TRBJ2-1	ASSFNPGLAAHNEQF
TRBV7-3	TRBJ2-1	ASSLLGMNEQF
TRBV9	TRBJ2-5	ASSPSGTSGRAGTQY
TRBV5-1	TRBJ1-5	ASSPGQGNQPQH
TRBV6-5	TRBJ2-1	ASSYRGQGGGNEQF